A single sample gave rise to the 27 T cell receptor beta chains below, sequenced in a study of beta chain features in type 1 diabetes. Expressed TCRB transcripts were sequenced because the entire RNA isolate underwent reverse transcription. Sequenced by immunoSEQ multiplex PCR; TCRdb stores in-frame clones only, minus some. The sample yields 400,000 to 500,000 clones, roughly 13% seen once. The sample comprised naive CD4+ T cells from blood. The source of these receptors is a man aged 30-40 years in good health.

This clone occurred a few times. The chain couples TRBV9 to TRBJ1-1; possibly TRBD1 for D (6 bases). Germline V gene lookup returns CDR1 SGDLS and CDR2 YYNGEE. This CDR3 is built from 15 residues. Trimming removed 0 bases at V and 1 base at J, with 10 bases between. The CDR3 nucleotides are TGTGCCAGCAGCGTAGGGGGGACATCGAACACTGAAGCTTTCTTT. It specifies CASSVGGTSNTEAFF.

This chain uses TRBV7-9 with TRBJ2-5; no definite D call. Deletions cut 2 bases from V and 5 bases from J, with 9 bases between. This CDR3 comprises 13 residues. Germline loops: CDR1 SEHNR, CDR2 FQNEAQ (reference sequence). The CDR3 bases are TGTGCCAGCAGCTTAACCCTGGGGGAGACCCAGTACTTC. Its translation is CASSLTLGETQYF.

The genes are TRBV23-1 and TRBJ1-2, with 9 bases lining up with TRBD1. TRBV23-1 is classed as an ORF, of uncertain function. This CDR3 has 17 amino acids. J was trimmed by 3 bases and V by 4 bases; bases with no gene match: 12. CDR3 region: CASSREGTGTGDYGYTF. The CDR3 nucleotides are TGCGCCAGCAGTCGGGAAGGGACAGGGACTGGGGACTATGGCTACACCTTC.

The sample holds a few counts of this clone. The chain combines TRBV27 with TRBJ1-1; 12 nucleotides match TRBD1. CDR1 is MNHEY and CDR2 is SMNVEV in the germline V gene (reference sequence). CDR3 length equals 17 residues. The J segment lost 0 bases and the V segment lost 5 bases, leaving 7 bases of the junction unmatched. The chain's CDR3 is CASSLRDRGLVNTEAFF. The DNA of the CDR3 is TGTGCCAGCAGTCTCCGGGACAGGGGGCTGGTGAACACTGAAGCTTTCTTT.

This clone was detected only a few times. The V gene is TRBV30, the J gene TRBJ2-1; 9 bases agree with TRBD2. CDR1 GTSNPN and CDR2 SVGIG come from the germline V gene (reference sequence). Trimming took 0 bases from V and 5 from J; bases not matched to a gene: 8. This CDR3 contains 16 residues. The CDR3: CAWSVRAAGGHNEQFF. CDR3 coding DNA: TGTGCCTGGAGTGTACGGGCAGCGGGAGGCCACAATGAGCAGTTCTTC.

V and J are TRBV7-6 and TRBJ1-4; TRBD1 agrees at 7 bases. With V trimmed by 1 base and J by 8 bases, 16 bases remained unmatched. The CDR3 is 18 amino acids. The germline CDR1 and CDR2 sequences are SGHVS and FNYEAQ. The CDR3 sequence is CASSLGGGAGRNGEKLFF. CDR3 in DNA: TGTGCCAGCAGCTTAGGAGGGGGCGCAGGCCGAAATGGGGAAAAACTGTTTTTT.

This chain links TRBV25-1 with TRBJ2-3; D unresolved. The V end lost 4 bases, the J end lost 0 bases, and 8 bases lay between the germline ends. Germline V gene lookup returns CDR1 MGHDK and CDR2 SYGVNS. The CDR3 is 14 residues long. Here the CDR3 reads CASSAGFSTDTQYF. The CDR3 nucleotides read TGTGCCAGCAGTGCGGGCTTTAGCACAGATACGCAGTATTTT. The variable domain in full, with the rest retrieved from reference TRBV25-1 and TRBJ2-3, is EADIYQTPRYLVIGTGKKITLECSQTMGHDKMYWYQQDPGMELHLIHYSYGVNSTEKGDLSSESTVSRIRTEHFPLTLESARPSHTSQYLCASSAGFSTDTQYFGPGTRLTVL.

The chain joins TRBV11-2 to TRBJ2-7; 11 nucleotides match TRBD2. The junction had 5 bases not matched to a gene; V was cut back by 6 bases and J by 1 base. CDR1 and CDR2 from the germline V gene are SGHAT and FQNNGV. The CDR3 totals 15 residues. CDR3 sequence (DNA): TGTGCCAGCAGATTCACTAGCGGGAGTTCCTACGAGCAGTACGTC. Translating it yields CASRFTSGSSYEQYV.

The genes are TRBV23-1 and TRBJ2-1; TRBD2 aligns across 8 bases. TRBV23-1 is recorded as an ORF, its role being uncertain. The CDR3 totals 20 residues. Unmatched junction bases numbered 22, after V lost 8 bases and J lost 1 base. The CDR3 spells CASSPGLSTSGGVSYNEQFF. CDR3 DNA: TGCGCCAGCTCCCCCGGGCTCTCTACTAGCGGAGGGGTTTCCTACAATGAGCAGTTCTTC.

CDR3 protein: CASTRDSQKGDTQYF. DNA of the CDR3: TGTGCCAGCACGAGGGACAGCCAAAAAGGAGATACGCAGTATTTT. The chain links TRBV6-5 to TRBJ2-3; TRBD1 aligns across 7 bases. The CDR3 is made up of 15 amino acids. Germline CDR1 reads MNHEY; CDR2 reads SVGAGI. The junction had 12 bases not matched to a gene; V was cut back by 7 bases and J by 5 bases.

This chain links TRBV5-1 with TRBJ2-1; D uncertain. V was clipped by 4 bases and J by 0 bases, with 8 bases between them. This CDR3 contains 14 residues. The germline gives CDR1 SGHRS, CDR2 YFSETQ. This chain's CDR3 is CASSEGSSYNEQFF. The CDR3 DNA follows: TGCGCCAGCAGCGAAGGAAGCTCCTACAATGAGCAGTTCTTC.

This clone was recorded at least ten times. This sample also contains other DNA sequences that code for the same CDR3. CDR3 DNA sequence: TGTGCCAGCTCACCGGACAGGGACTATGGCTACACCTTC. Translated, it gives CASSPDRDYGYTF. The gene calls are TRBV18 and TRBJ1-2; 8 bases are shared with TRBD1. Germline CDR1 reads KGHSH; CDR2 reads LQKENI. V lost 3 bases, J lost 3 bases, and 0 bases stayed unmatched. CDR3 size: 13 residues.

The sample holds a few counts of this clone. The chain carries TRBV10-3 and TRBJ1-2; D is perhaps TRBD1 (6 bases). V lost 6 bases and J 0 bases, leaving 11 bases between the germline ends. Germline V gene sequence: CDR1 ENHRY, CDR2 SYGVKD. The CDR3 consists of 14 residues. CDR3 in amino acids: CAIRKQGSNYGYTF. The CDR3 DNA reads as TGTGCCATCAGGAAACAGGGATCTAACTATGGCTACACCTTC.

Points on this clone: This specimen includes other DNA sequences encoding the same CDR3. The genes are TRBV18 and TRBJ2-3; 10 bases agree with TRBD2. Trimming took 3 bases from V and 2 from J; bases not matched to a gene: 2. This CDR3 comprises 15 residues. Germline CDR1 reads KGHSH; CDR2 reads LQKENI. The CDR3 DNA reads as TGTGCCAGCTCACCTCTAGCGGGGGACACAGATACGCAGTATTTT. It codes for CASSPLAGDTDTQYF.

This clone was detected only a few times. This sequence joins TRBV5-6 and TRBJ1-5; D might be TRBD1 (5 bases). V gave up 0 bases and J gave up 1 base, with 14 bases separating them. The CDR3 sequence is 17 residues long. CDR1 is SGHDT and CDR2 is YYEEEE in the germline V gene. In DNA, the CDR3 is TGTGCCAGCAGCTTGGGCAGAGGGGTGCCGAGCAATCAGCCCCAGCATTTT. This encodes CASSLGRGVPSNQPQHF.

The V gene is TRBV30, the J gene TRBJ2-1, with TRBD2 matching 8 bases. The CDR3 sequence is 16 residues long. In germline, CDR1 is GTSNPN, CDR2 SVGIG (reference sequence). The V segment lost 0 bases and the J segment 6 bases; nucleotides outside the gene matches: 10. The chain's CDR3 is CAWSVGYGLAGNEQFF. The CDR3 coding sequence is TGTGCCTGGAGTGTAGGTTACGGGCTAGCGGGCAATGAGCAGTTCTTC.

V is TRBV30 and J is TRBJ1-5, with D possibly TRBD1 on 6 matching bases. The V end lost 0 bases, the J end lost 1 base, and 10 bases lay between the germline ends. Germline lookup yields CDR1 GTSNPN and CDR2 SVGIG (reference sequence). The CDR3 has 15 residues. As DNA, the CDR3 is TGTGCCTGGAGTGTTGGGGGGGCGAGCAATCAGCCCCAGCATTTT. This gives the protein CAWSVGGASNQPQHF.

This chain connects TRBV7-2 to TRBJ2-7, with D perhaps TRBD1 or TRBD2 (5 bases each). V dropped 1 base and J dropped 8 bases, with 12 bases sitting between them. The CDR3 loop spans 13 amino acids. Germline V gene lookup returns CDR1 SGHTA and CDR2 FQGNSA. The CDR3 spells CASSLVVWDQQYF. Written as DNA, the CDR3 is TGTGCCAGCAGCTTAGTGGTCTGGGACCAGCAGTACTTC.

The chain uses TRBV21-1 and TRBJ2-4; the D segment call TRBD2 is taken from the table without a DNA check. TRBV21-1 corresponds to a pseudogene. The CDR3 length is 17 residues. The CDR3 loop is CASSKGSSGDPKNIQYF. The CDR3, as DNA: TGTGCCAGCAGCAAAGGATCTAGCGGGGATCCCAAAAACATTCAGTACTTC.

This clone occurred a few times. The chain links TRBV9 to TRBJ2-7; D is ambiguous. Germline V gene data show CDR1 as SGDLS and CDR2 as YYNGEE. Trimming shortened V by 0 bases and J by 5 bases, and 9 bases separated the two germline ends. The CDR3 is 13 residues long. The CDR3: CASSVEFGDEQYF. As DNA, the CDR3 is TGTGCCAGCAGCGTAGAATTTGGAGACGAGCAGTACTTC.

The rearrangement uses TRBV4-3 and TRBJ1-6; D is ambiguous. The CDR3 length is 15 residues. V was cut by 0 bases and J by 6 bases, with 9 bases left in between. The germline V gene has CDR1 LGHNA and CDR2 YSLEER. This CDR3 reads CASSQDGRPNSPLHF. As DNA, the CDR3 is TGCGCCAGCAGCCAAGACGGCAGGCCTAATTCACCCCTCCACTTT.

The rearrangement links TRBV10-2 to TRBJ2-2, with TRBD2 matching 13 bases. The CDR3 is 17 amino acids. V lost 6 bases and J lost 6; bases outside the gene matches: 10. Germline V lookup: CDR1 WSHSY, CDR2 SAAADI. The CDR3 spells CASRTSGGASRAGELFF. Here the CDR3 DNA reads TGCGCCAGCAGAACTAGCGGGGGGGCCAGTCGAGCCGGGGAGCTGTTTTTT.

CDR3 sequence (DNA): TGCAGCGTTGGTCACAGGGGCGAGCAGTACGTC. Encoded protein: CSVGHRGEQYV. The rearrangement links TRBV29-1 to TRBJ2-7; TRBD1 matches at 7 bases. The CDR3 has 11 residues. With 4 bases clipped from V and 6 bases from J, the junction kept 3 bases outside the gene matches. CDR1 is SQVTM, CDR2 ANQGSEA, per germline.

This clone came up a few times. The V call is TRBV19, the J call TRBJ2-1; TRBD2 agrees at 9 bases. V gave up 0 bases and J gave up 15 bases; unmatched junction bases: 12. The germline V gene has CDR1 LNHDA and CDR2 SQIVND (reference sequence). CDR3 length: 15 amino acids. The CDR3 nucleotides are TGTGCCAGTAGTATAGATCTGGCGGCGGGGGGGCCCCTGTTCTTC. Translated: CASSIDLAAGGPLFF.

The DNA for the CDR3 is TGTGCCACCAGCAGAGATCTAAAGGGTGGCTACACCTTC. Its protein product is CATSRDLKGGYTF. This chain links TRBV15 with TRBJ1-2, with D unresolved. CDR1 and CDR2 from the germline V gene are LNHNV and YYDKDF (reference sequence). This CDR3 is built from 13 residues. Trimming shortened V by 0 bases and J by 7 bases, and 9 bases separated the two germline ends.

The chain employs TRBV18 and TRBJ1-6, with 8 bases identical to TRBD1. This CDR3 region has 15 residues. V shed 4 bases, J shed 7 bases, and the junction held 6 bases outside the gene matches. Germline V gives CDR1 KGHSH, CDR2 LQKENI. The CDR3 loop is CASSRGQVQNSPLHF. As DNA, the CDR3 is TGTGCCAGCTCACGGGGACAGGTCCAAAATTCACCCCTCCACTTT.

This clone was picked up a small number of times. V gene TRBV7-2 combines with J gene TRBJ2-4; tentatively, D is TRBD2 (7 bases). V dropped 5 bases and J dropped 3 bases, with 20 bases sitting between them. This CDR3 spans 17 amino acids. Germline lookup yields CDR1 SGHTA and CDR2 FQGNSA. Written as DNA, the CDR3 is TGTGCCAGCAGCCCACCTTTCGGGGGCGGGGGCAAAAACATTCAGTACTTC. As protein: CASSPPFGGGGKNIQYF.